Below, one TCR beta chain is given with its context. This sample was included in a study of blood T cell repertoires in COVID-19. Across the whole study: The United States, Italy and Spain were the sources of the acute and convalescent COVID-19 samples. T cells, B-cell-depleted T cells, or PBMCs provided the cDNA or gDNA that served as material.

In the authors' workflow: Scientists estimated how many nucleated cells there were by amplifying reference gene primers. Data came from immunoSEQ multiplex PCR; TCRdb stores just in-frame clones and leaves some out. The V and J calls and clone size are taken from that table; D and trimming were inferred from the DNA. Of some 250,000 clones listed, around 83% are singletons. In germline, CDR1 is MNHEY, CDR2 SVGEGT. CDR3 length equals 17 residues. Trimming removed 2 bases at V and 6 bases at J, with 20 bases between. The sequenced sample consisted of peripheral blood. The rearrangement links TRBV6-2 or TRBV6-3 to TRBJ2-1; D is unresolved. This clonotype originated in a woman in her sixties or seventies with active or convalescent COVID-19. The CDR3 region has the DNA TGTGCCAGCAGTTACCCAGAAATGAGAGGCTCTTCCAATGAGCAGTTCTTC. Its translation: CASSYPEMRGSSNEQFF.